The TCR beta chain described here comes from a study of blood T cell repertoires in COVID-19. Study information: Some COVID-19 samples were acute and others convalescent; all came from the United States, Italy and Spain. T cells, B-cell-depleted T cells, or PBMCs supplied cDNA or gDNA.

V was trimmed by 5 bases and J by 2 bases, leaving 18 bases between them. The CDR3 covers 16 residues. The germline V gene has CDR1 ENHRY and CDR2 SYGVKD. As originally analysed: Estimation of nucleated cell counts was performed using reference gene primer amplification. Clones were read by immunoSEQ multiplex PCR, and TCRdb kept only the in-frame ones, dropping some. From that table come the V and J calls and clone size; the DNA was used to work out D and trimming. The data show some 150,000 clones, about 85% seen once. The sequence derives from a human donor in a cohort sampled during active COVID-19. The V call is TRBV10-3, the J call TRBJ1-1, with a weak D call TRBD1 (6 bases). The specimen was peripheral blood. In DNA form, the CDR3 reads TGTGCCATCAGTCCAAATCCGGGACACCTAAACACTGAAGCTTTCTTT. Translating it yields CAISPNPGHLNTEAFF.